What follows describes a single T cell receptor (beta chain). Its antigen is as yet unknown. These data originate in a study of T cell responses to AZD1222 COVID-19 vaccine. Study conclusions and caveats: Two AZD1222 administrations were followed by greater Spike-specific TCR breadth and depth. There were repertoire samples only from the period after the peak T cell response. Epitopes outside B.1.351 and B.1.1.7 mutated regions reportedly drew nearly half of spike TCRs. At baseline, just five or six AZD1222 recipients tested seropositive.

Germline-derived CDR1 and CDR2 are SGHTA and FQGNSA. The ends were cut back, 1 base at V and 4 bases at J, with 17 bases in the middle. The CDR3 is 17 residues long. The protocol was immunoSEQ multiplex PCR, while the TCRdb copy is restricted to in-frame clones and leaves out a portion. The data show about 100,000 clones, approximately 87% seen once. This chain uses TRBV7-2 with TRBJ2-1; a possible D gene is TRBD1 (6 bases). Specimen: peripheral blood, collected on day 0 of AZD1222 vaccination. This TCR was sampled from an adult in good health. In nucleotides, the CDR3 is TGTGCCAGCAGCTTAGGGGTTCAGGGGCGTGCGTACAATGAGCAGTTCTTC. This sequence encodes CASSLGVQGRAYNEQFF.